These 29 T cell receptor beta chains came from one sample sequenced in a study of CD8 T cells in ankylosing spondylitis. Study findings and constraints: One TCR beta motif, made up of fewer than 10 highly homologous variants, appeared characteristic of ankylosing spondylitis blood.

Their specific antigens are unknown. TCRdb recomputed calls from the 5' RACE reads with MiXCR, one row per CDR3 protein. The sample includes fewer than 750,000 distinct CDR3 sequences, around 17% of them seen just once. Sequencing was carried out using blood, either unsorted or a sorted T cell fraction (not recorded which). The origin of the receptors is a male donor with ankylosing spondylitis.

This clonotype was seen only a few times. The rearrangement links TRBV11-2 to TRBJ2-3, with 7 bases matching TRBD1. The junction had 10 bases not matched to a gene; V was cut back by 5 bases and J by 2 bases. The CDR3 loop spans 16 amino acids. Germline loops: CDR1 SGHAT, CDR2 FQNNGV. The CDR3 nucleotides are TGTGCCAGCAGCCCCGGAGAGAGGGGGCTCACAGATACGCAGTATTTT. Protein product: CASSPGERGLTDTQYF.

This clonotype turned up a few times. J is TRBJ2-4 and V is TRBV12-3 or TRBV12-4; possibly TRBD1 for D (5 bases). The V and J ends lost 2 bases and 2 bases respectively, with 16 bases between them. The CDR3 extends over 17 amino acids. CDR3 bases: TGTGCCAGCAGTTTAACTACCCCAGGGTCAACCAAAAACATTCAGTACTTC. Its protein product is CASSLTTPGSTKNIQYF.

This clonotype was counted only a few times. This chain joins TRBV2 and TRBJ2-7; the D is unclear. CDR3 size: 13 residues. Germline CDR1 and CDR2: SNHLY and FYNNEI. Trimming stripped 5 bases from V and 3 bases from J, with 11 bases between. DNA for the CDR3: TGTGCCAGCAGTATAAACCGTAACTACGAGCAGTACTTC. It encodes CASSINRNYEQYF.

The V call is TRBV7-6, the J call TRBJ2-5; D might be TRBD1 (6 bases). V dropped 5 bases and J dropped 5 bases, with 15 bases sitting between them. Germline CDR1 is SGHVS and CDR2 is FNYEAQ. This CDR3 has 14 residues. The CDR3 spells CASSVLTGHETQYF. The CDR3 DNA reads TGTGCCAGCAGCGTGTTAACAGGGCACGAGACCCAGTACTTC.

This clonotype was seen a single time. This chain joins TRBV3-1 and TRBJ2-7; D uncertain. Germline CDR1 LGHDT, CDR2 YNNKEL (reference sequence). V lost 1 base and J lost 6, with 7 bases in between. The CDR3 is 12 residues long. CDR3 sequence: CASSQVGVEQYF. Here the CDR3 DNA reads TGTGCCAGCAGCCAAGTTGGAGTCGAGCAGTACTTC.

The chain joins TRBV10-2 to TRBJ1-1; D is possibly TRBD1 (5 bases). V gave up 6 bases and J gave up 1 base, with 9 bases separating them. In germline, CDR1 is WSHSY, CDR2 SAAADI. This CDR3 region has 13 residues. The CDR3 here is CASRQTENTEAFF. The CDR3 DNA is TGCGCCAGCAGACAGACAGAGAACACTGAAGCTTTCTTT.

The table lists this clonotype with many counts. The rearrangement links TRBV6-1 to TRBJ2-3, with 10 bases that match TRBD2. Germline V gives CDR1 MNHNS, CDR2 SASEGT. With 5 bases clipped from V and 6 bases from J, the junction kept 8 bases outside the gene matches. The CDR3 contains 15 residues. As DNA, the CDR3 is TGTGCCAGCAGTAAGAGAGAAGCGGGGGGGGATACGCAGTATTTT. This translates into CASSKREAGGDTQYF.

This clonotype was seen only a few times. The V gene is TRBV9, the J gene TRBJ2-7, with D perhaps TRBD2 (5 bases). CDR1 is SGDLS, CDR2 YYNGEE, per germline. The CDR3 consists of 15 residues. V was shortened by 0 bases and J by 1 base, with 11 bases between the two germline ends. The CDR3 DNA reads TGTGCCAGCAGCGTAGAACCTAGCTCGTCCTACGAGCAGTACTTC. This encodes CASSVEPSSSYEQYF.

V gene TRBV7-2 combines with J gene TRBJ1-2; maybe TRBD1 (5 bases). Trimming shortened V by 3 bases and J by 14 bases, and 19 bases separated the two germline ends. The germline V gene encodes CDR1 SGHTA and CDR2 FQGNSA. The length of the CDR3 is 13 residues. This chain's CDR3 is CASSFTATGGETF. DNA for the CDR3: TGTGCCAGCAGCTTTACAGCCACCGGGGGGGAGACCTTC. Filled out from reference TRBV7-2 and TRBJ1-2, the complete variable domain reads GAGVSQSPSNKVTEKGKDVELRCDPISGHTALYWYRQSLGQGLEFLIYFQGNSAPDKSGLPSDRFSAERTGGSVSTLTIQRTQQEDSAVYLCASSFTATGGETFGSGTRLTVV.

The rearrangement uses TRBV9 and TRBJ2-7; TRBD1 agrees at 8 bases. The CDR3 loop spans 14 amino acids. V lost 4 bases, J lost 3 bases, and 6 bases stayed unmatched. Germline CDR1 SGDLS, CDR2 YYNGEE. CDR3 in amino acids: CASSPQTGVYEQYF. CDR3 nucleotides: TGTGCCAGCAGCCCACAGACAGGGGTCTACGAGCAGTACTTC. Full variable domain (remainder filled in from reference TRBV9 and TRBJ2-7): DSGVTQTPKHLITATGQRVTLRCSPRSGDLSVYWYQQSLDQGLQFLIQYYNGEERAKGNILERFSAQQFPDLHSELNLSSLELGDSALYFCASSPQTGVYEQYFGPGTRLTVT.

V usage is TRBV6-2 or TRBV6-3 and J usage is TRBJ2-7, with 9 positions matching TRBD1. This CDR3 is built from 13 residues. CDR1 is MNHEY, CDR2 SVGEGT, per germline. V lost 8 bases and J lost 2; bases outside the gene matches: 4. CDR3 sequence reads: CASGNRGPYEQYF. As DNA, the CDR3 is TGTGCCAGCGGAAACAGGGGGCCCTACGAGCAGTACTTC.

For this clonotype: As the CDR3 is not closed by the conserved phenylalanine or tryptophan, this likely results from a read error. The rearrangement joins TRBV5-1 to TRBJ2-3; D is unresolved. Trimming shortened V by 4 bases and J by 3 bases, and 9 bases separated the two germline ends. This CDR3 comprises 13 residues. Germline V gene sequence: CDR1 SGHRS, CDR2 YFSETQ. The CDR3 region has the DNA TGCGCCAGCAGCCCTGCAAGAACAGATACGCAGTATATT. It is translated as CASSPARTDTQYI.

On this clonotype: A much larger clone lies a single base off, so this may be a read error. The chain uses TRBV3-1 and TRBJ2-5; D ambiguous. The CDR3 contains 10 residues. Germline CDR1 reads LGHDT; CDR2 reads YNNKEL (reference sequence). CDR3: CASSQQTQYF. Here the CDR3 DNA reads TGTGCCAGCAGCCAACAGACCCAGTACTTC.

This clonotype has ten or more counts. The chain couples TRBV20-1 to TRBJ2-5, with 14 bases matching TRBD2. CDR1 and CDR2 from the germline V gene are DFQATT and SNEGSKA (reference sequence). The V gene end was trimmed by 3 bases and the J gene end by 2 bases; junction bases not matched to a gene: 5. The length of the CDR3 is 16 residues. In nucleotides, the CDR3 is TGCAGTGCTAGGACGACTAGCGGGGGGGAACAAGAGACCCAGTACTTC. Translating it yields CSARTTSGGEQETQYF.

This clonotype was seen only a few times. Here the CDR3 DNA reads TGCAGTGCCACCCATCCCGCGGACTTAGCTTTCTTT. It is translated as CSATHPADLAFF. The chain uses TRBV20-1 and TRBJ1-1; D remains ambiguous. Germline V gene lookup returns CDR1 DFQATT and CDR2 SNEGSKA (reference sequence). Trimming stripped 6 bases from V and 10 bases from J, with 18 bases between. This CDR3 is built from 12 residues.

The chain couples TRBV7-9 to TRBJ2-5; D tentatively fits TRBD1 or TRBD2 (6 bases each). V lost 5 bases and J 5 bases, leaving 21 bases between the germline ends. CDR3 length equals 16 residues. The germline V gene encodes CDR1 SEHNR and CDR2 FQNEAQ (reference sequence). CDR3: CASSLKGPQGGETQYF. For the CDR3, the DNA is TGTGCCAGCAGCCTCAAGGGACCTCAAGGGGGGGAGACCCAGTACTTC.

The table lists this clonotype with a count of one. The chain combines TRBV5-6 with TRBJ2-3; weak D call: TRBD1 (6 bases). Germline CDR1 and CDR2: SGHDT and YYEEEE. Trimming removed 3 bases from V and 2 bases from J, with 16 bases in between. The CDR3 has 16 residues. This CDR3 reads CASSSLLGANTDTQYF. Written as DNA, the CDR3 is TGTGCCAGCAGCTCCCTTCTGGGGGCCAACACAGATACGCAGTATTTT.

V usage is TRBV6-1 and J usage is TRBJ2-1, with 8 bases identical to TRBD1. Germline-derived CDR1 and CDR2 are MNHNS and SASEGT. This CDR3 is 18 amino acids long. The ends lost 3 bases at V and 3 bases at J; junction bases unmatched: 13. For the CDR3, the DNA is TGTGCCAGCAGTGACGGCCAAAGGGCAGGGGGCTACTACAATGAGCAGTTCTTC. Protein sequence: CASSDGQRAGGYYNEQFF.

The rearrangement links TRBV6-5 to TRBJ1-1; D ambiguous. Germline CDR1 MNHEY, CDR2 SVGAGI. CDR3 length: 15 residues. V was cut by 0 bases and J by 5 bases, with 13 bases left in between. The CDR3 DNA reads TGTGCCAGCAGTTACTCAGGAACAGTAGGAACTGAAGCTTTCTTT. It yields the protein CASSYSGTVGTEAFF.

The chain has TRBV7-6 and TRBJ2-3; D call uncertain. Looked up from germline, CDR1 is SGHVS and CDR2 is FNYEAQ. Trimming pared 7 bases from V and 5 bases from J, leaving 13 bases between. The CDR3 is 13 residues long. The CDR3 DNA reads as TGTGCCAGCACCTTGGAGCTGGGAGATACGCAGTATTTT. Its translation: CASTLELGDTQYF.

This clonotype occurred a few times. The chain employs TRBV29-1 and TRBJ1-2; D may be TRBD1 (6 bases). Germline CDR1 is SQVTM and CDR2 is ANQGSEA. The germline V and J ends were trimmed by 5 bases and 1 base, with 14 bases remaining between them. This CDR3 contains 14 residues. The CDR3, as DNA: TGCAGCGTTAAAGTGCAGGGGAATAACTATGGCTACACCTTC. This codes for CSVKVQGNNYGYTF.

V is TRBV6-1 and J is TRBJ1-1; D gene uncertain. Germline CDR1 MNHNS, CDR2 SASEGT. The CDR3 has 15 residues. Deletions cut 2 bases from V and 5 bases from J, with 15 bases between. CDR3 protein: CASSELRSWDTEAFF. The CDR3 DNA reads TGTGCCAGCAGTGAACTAAGGAGCTGGGATACTGAAGCTTTCTTT.

The chain has TRBV4-1 and TRBJ2-7, with D unclear. This CDR3 spans 15 amino acids. Germline V gene data show CDR1 as MGHRA and CDR2 as YSYEKL. V was pared by 0 bases and J by 7 bases, with 16 bases between. CDR3 loop: CASSQEYTTGREQYF. DNA of the CDR3: TGCGCCAGCAGCCAAGAATACACGACCGGGCGAGAGCAGTACTTC.

This clonotype turned up a few times. The rearrangement links TRBV6-1 to TRBJ1-2; 10 bases are a match to TRBD1. The germline V gene encodes CDR1 MNHNS and CDR2 SASEGT. The CDR3 consists of 16 residues. J gave up 4 bases and V 7 bases, and 12 bases lay outside the gene matches. CDR3 sequence reads: CASTKGPGQGTYGYTF. The DNA of the CDR3 is TGTGCCAGCACCAAGGGGCCGGGACAGGGGACCTATGGCTACACCTTC.

The chain has TRBV7-2 and TRBJ2-3; TRBD1 aligns across 7 bases. In germline, CDR1 is SGHTA, CDR2 FQGNSA. Germline trimming cut 5 bases from V and 3 bases from J; bases unmatched to any gene: 11. CDR3 length: 16 amino acids. The chain's CDR3 is CASSPQTGSYTDTQYF. CDR3 DNA: TGTGCCAGCAGCCCGCAGACAGGGTCATATACAGATACGCAGTATTTT.

The sample holds a few counts of this clonotype. The rearrangement joins TRBV20-1 to TRBJ2-1; 14 bases align to TRBD2. The V gene end was trimmed by 0 bases and the J gene end by 9 bases; junction bases not matched to a gene: 7. The germline V gene has CDR1 DFQATT and CDR2 SNEGSKA (reference sequence). CDR3 length: 16 residues. The CDR3 loop is CSARDPGLAGASEQFF. The CDR3 DNA reads TGCAGTGCTAGAGATCCGGGACTAGCGGGAGCATCTGAGCAGTTCTTC.

The genes are TRBV7-9 and TRBJ2-6, with 7 bases aligning to TRBD1. J gave up 0 bases and V 1 base, and 6 bases lay outside the gene matches. The CDR3 has 18 residues. The germline V gene has CDR1 SEHNR and CDR2 FQNEAQ (reference sequence). The CDR3 DNA reads as TGTGCCAGCAGCTTAGGAACAGGGGCCCTCTCTGGGGCCAACGTCCTGACTTTC. Translated: CASSLGTGALSGANVLTF. The variable domain in full, completed from reference TRBV7-9 and TRBJ2-6, reads DTGVSQNPRHKITKRGQNVTFRCDPISEHNRLYWYRQTLGQGPEFLTYFQNEAQLEKSRLLSDRFSAERPKGSFSTLEIQRTEQGDSAMYLCASSLGTGALSGANVLTFGAGSRLTVL.

In its sample, this clonotype was seen many times. The rearrangement links TRBV29-1 to TRBJ1-1; tentatively, D is TRBD1 (5 bases). The CDR3 is made up of 12 amino acids. CDR1 is SQVTM, CDR2 ANQGSEA, per germline. V gave up 7 bases and J gave up 4 bases, with 13 bases separating them. The CDR3 bases are TGCAGCGCTTCGACCGGGGCCACTGAAGCTTTCTTT. It specifies CSASTGATEAFF.

This clonotype was seen a handful of times. V gene TRBV27 combines with J gene TRBJ1-1; D remains unclear. The CDR3 loop spans 13 amino acids. V was shortened by 4 bases and J by 0 bases, with 6 bases between the two germline ends. Germline CDR1 reads MNHEY; CDR2 reads SMNVEV (reference sequence). In nucleotides, the CDR3 is TGTGCCAGCAGTTCTCAGGTGAACACTGAAGCTTTCTTT. It translates to CASSSQVNTEAFF.